Included here is one T cell receptor (beta chain) sequence, with context. Its antigen is currently unknown. When replicate PCRs were run on sorted subsets, they used 150 to 200 ng DNA, approximately 27,000 T cell genomes. TCRdb's copy holds only in-frame clones and misses some; the assay was immunoSEQ multiplex PCR. The repertoire has about a million clones, 60% to 85% of them found once; the top ten carry roughly 0.9%. The sample comes from a study of shared clonotypes between healthy human individuals. Study outcomes and limitations: In a handful of donors, about 5% of naive CD4 clonotypes appeared in common. Inspection by rarefaction showed sorted-subset sequencing to be incomplete despite large depth. Non-shared clonotypes had lower generation probabilities than clonotypes shared by all four sorted-subset donors.

The CDR3 consists of 17 residues. The germline V gene has CDR1 KGHSH and CDR2 LQKENI. Unmatched junction bases numbered 11, after V lost 5 bases and J lost 2 bases. The sequenced sample consisted of memory CD4+ T cells from PBMCs. Subset here: CD45RA-negative fraction. This sequence joins TRBV18 and TRBJ2-7, with TRBD2 identical over 11 bases. This sequence was found in a man aged 18 to 30 in good health. Some clones in this sample may be carry-over from other donors' samples. As DNA, the CDR3 is TGTGCCAGCTCAAAGGGGACTAGCGGAGCGACGGCCTACGAGCAGTACTTC. This translates into CASSKGTSGATAYEQYF.